This paragraph covers one T cell receptor (beta chain) sequence. This sample stems from a study of blood T cell repertoires in COVID-19. Study background: The origin of the acute and convalescent COVID-19 samples was the United States, Italy and Spain. The cDNA or gDNA used as material had been derived from T cells, B-cell-depleted T cells, or PBMCs.

The CDR3 consists of 13 residues. V was trimmed by 0 bases and J by 5 bases, leaving 7 bases between them. Looked up from germline, CDR1 is SGHNT and CDR2 is YYREEE (reference sequence). Original analysis: Amplification from reference gene primers served as the basis for estimated nucleated cell counts. The table came from immunoSEQ multiplex PCR; TCRdb's copy has only in-frame clones and leaves some out. V and J calls and clone size are copied from that table; D and trimming were computed from the DNA. The repertoire holds about 130,000 clones, 75% to 90% seen once, with 44% in the top ten. The sequenced sample consisted of peripheral blood. This chain links TRBV5-4 with TRBJ2-3; D is possibly TRBD1 (5 bases). The origin of this receptor is a human donor in a cohort sampled during active COVID-19. As DNA, the CDR3 is TGTGCCAGCAGCTTGGCAGGGTTAGATACGCAGTATTTT. Residues: CASSLAGLDTQYF.